One T cell receptor (beta chain) is described in this entry. The data were taken from a study of early T cells in non-severe SARS-CoV-2 infection. From the 5' RACE reads, TCRdb called clonotypes with MiXCR, one entry per CDR3 protein. The table lists tens of thousands of distinct CDR3 sequences, 11% to 15% of them singletons. V was pared by 5 bases and J by 3 bases, with 16 bases between. Germline V gene sequence: CDR1 GTSNPN, CDR2 SVGIG (reference sequence). CDR3 length equals 14 residues. This sequence was found in an adult who was a healthcare worker with PCR-confirmed SARS-CoV-2 infection or an uninfected control (not recorded which). Sequencing was done on a sample of whole blood. The J gene is TRBJ1-1, the V gene TRBV30; the D is unclear. Here the CDR3 reads CAWGRERSDTEAFF. CDR3 coding DNA: TGTGCCTGGGGTCGGGAAAGATCTGACACTGAAGCTTTCTTT.